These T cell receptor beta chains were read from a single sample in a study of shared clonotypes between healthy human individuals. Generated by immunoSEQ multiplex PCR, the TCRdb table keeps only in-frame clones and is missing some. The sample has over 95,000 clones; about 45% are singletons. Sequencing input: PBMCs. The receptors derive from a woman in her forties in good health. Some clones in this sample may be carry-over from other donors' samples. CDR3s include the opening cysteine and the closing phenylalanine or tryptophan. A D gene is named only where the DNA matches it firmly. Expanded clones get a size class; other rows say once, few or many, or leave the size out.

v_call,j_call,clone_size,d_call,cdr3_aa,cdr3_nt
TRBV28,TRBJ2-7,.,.,CASSFARGRYEQYF,TGTGCCAGCAGTTTTGCTAGAGGCCGTTACGAGCAGTACTTC
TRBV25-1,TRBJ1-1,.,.,CASSESGMNTEAFF,TGTGCCAGCAGTGAATCAGGGATGAACACTGAAGCTTTCTTT
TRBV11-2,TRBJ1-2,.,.,CASSLGGSAGYGYTF,TGTGCCAGCAGCTTGGGGGGGTCGGCGGGCTATGGCTACACCTTC
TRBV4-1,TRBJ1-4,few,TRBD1,CASSRETGGRDEKLFF,TGCGCCAGCAGCCGAGAAACAGGGGGCCGGGATGAAAAACTGTTTTTT
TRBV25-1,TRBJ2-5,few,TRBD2,CASNSGLAGQETQYF,TGTGCCAGCAATTCGGGACTAGCGGGGCAAGAGACCCAGTACTTC
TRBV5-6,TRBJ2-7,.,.,CASSGHEHYEQYF,TGTGCCAGTTCGGGACACGAACACTACGAGCAGTACTTC
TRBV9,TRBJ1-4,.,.,CASSVQTGINEKLFF,TGTGCCAGCAGCGTTCAAACAGGGATTAATGAAAAACTGTTTTTT
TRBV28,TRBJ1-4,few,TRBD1,CASSLPPQGEVKLFF,TGTGCCAGCAGTCTCCCCCCACAGGGGGAGGTAAAACTGTTTTTT
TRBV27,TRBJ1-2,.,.,CASSLSIDSTGYTF,TGTGCCAGCAGTTTATCGATAGACAGTACCGGCTACACCTTC
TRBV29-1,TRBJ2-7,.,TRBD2,CSVPVAGGLDEQYF,TGCAGCGTTCCGGTAGCGGGAGGACTCGACGAGCAGTACTTC
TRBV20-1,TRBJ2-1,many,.,CSAPLGNEQFF,TGCAGTGCCCCGCTTGGTAATGAGCAGTTCTTC
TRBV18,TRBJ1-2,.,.,CASSTRPVYGYTF,TGTGCCAGCTCAACCCGTCCTGTTTATGGCTACACCTTC
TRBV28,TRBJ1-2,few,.,CASRTGTAYGYTF,TGTGCCAGCAGAACAGGGACTGCCTATGGCTACACCTTC
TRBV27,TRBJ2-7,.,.,CASSPQGGQTYEQYF,TGTGCCAGCAGTCCACAGGGTGGGCAGACCTACGAGCAGTACTTC
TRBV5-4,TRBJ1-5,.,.,CASSLRASNQPQHF,TGTGCCAGCAGCTTGAGGGCTAGCAATCAGCCCCAGCATTTT
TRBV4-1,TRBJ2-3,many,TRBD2,CASSQLIAGITSTDTQYF,TGCGCCAGCAGCCAGCTAATAGCGGGAATCACTAGCACAGATACGCAGTATTTT
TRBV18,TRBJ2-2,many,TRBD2,CASSPPTSHYTGELFF,TGTGCCAGCTCACCACCGACTAGCCACTACACCGGGGAGCTGTTTTTT
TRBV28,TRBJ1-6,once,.,CASSFQVPDNSPLHF,TGTGCCAGCAGTTTTCAGGTCCCGGATAATTCACCCCTCCACTTT
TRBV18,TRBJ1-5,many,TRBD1,CASSLQGDQPQHF,TGTGCCAGCTCACTCCAGGGGGACCAGCCCCAGCATTTT
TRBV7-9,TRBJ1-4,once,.,CASSPLVATNEKLFF,TGTGCCAGCAGCCCCCTGGTCGCAACTAATGAAAAACTGTTTTTT
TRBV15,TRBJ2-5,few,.,CATSRDPSVETQYF,TGTGCCACCAGCAGAGATCCTAGTGTGGAGACCCAGTACTTC
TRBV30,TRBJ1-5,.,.,CAWSVGSTQWHQPQHF,TGTGCCTGGAGTGTGGGGTCAACCCAGTGGCATCAGCCCCAGCATTTT
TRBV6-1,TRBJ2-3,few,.,CASSEGKGTRGNF,TGTGCCAGCAGTGAAGGCAAAGGGACGAGAGGGAATTTT
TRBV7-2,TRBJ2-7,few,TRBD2,CASSLVAGGLREQYF,TGTGCCAGCAGCTTAGTAGCGGGAGGCTTGAGAGAGCAGTACTTC
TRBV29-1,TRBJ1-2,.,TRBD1,CSVEATGYRGYGYTF,TGCAGCGTTGAGGCGACAGGGTACAGGGGCTATGGCTACACCTTC
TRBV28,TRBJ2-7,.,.,CASTSRGVPYEQYF,TGTGCCAGCACCTCCAGAGGGGTTCCCTACGAGCAGTACTTC
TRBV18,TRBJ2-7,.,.,CASSSVPLYEQYF,TGTGCCAGCTCGTCAGTCCCATTATACGAGCAGTACTTC
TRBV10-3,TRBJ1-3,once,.,CASSLGAYGVLGDTIYF,TGTGCCAGCAGTTTGGGCGCGTACGGCGTTTTAGGGGACACCATATATTTT
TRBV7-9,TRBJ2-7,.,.,CASQGGGIYEQYF,TGTGCCAGCCAGGGAGGAGGGATCTACGAGCAGTACTTC
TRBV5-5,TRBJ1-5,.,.,CASSLVGGQQSNQPQHF,TGTGCCAGCAGCTTGGTCGGTGGGCAGCAGAGCAATCAGCCCCAGCATTTT
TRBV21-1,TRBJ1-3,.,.,CASRPPPEANVNTIYF,TGTGCCAGCAGACCGCCTCCGGAGGCCAATGTAAACACCATATATTTT
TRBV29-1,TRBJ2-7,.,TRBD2,CSALAGAISEQYF,TGCAGCGCACTAGCGGGAGCGATTTCCGAGCAGTACTTC
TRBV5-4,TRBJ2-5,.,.,CASSSTSFQETQYF,TGTGCCAGCAGCTCTACTAGCTTCCAAGAGACCCAGTACTTC
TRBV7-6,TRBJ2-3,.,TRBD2,CASSGTSGVDTQYF,TGTGCCAGCAGCGGGACTAGCGGGGTAGATACGCAGTATTTT
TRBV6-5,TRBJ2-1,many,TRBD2,CASSYHTSGHNEQFF,TGTGCCAGCAGTTACCACACTAGCGGGCACAATGAGCAGTTCTTC
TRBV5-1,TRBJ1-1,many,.,CASSLAGGYTEAFF,TGCGCCAGCAGCTTGGCGGGGGGCTACACTGAAGCTTTCTTT
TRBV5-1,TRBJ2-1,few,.,CASSFGNNEQFF,TGCGCCAGCAGCTTTGGAAACAATGAGCAGTTCTTC
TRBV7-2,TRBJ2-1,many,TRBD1,CASNPSGGASLSEQFF,TGTGCCAGCAACCCTTCAGGGGGCGCGAGCTTGAGTGAGCAGTTCTTC
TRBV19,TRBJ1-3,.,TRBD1,CASSSGQLISGNTIYF,TGTGCCAGTAGTTCGGGACAGCTCATCTCTGGAAACACCATATATTTT
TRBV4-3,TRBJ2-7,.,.,CASSSGSSYEQYF,TGCGCCAGCAGCTCCGGGTCTTCCTACGAGCAGTACTTC